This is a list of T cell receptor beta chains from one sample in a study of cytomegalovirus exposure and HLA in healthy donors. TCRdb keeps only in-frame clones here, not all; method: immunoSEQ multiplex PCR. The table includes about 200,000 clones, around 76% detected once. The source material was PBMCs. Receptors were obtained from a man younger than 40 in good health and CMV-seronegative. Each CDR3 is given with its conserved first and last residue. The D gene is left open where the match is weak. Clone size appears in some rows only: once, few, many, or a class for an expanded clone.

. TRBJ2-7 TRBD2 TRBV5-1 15 TGCGCCAGCAGTTCCGGGACTAGCGGGAGATACGAGCAGTACTTC CASSSGTSGRYEQYF
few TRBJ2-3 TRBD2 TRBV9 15 TGTGCCAGCAGCGTGACTAGCGGGAGCACAGATACGCAGTATTTT CASSVTSGSTDTQYF
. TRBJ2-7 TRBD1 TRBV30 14 TGTGCCTGGAGTGCCGAGGGACAGCCCTACGAGCAGTACTTC CAWSAEGQPYEQYF
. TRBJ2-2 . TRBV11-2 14 TGTGCCAGCAGCAGGGACTTGAACACCGGGGAGCTGTTTTTT CASSRDLNTGELFF
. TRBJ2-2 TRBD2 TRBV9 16 TGTGCCAGCAGCGTAGCCGGGACTAGTCCCCCCGGGGAGCTGTTTTTT CASSVAGTSPPGELFF
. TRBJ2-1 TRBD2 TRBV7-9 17 TGTGCCAGCAGCTTAGGTTCTAGCGGGGTGTCCTACAATGAGCAGTTCTTC CASSLGSSGVSYNEQFF
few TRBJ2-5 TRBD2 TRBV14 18 TGTGCCAGCAGCCAGGCCGGGACTAGCGCTCCCCGGGGAGAGACCCAGTACTTC CASSQAGTSAPRGETQYF
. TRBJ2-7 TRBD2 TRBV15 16 TGTGCCACCAGCACCTCCGGGCCCGGGGCGGGAGACGAGCAGTACTTC CATSTSGPGAGDEQYF
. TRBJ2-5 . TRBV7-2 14 TGTGCCAGCAGCTTCAGGGCGGTCCAAGAGACCCAGTACTTC CASSFRAVQETQYF
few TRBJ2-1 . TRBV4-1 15 TGCGCCAGCAGCCACGCGGGGCTCGACGTCCATGAGCAGTTCTTC CASSHAGLDVHEQFF
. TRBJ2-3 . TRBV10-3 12 TGTGCCATCGCGGAACTCACAGATACGCAGTATTTT CAIAELTDTQYF
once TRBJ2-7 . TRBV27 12 TGTGCCAAGACTCAGGGGAACGACGAGCAGTACTTC CAKTQGNDEQYF
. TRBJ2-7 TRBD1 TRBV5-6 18 TGTGCCAGCAGCTTGAATGGACCTCGGGACAGGAGGTCCTACGAGCAGTACTTC CASSLNGPRDRRSYEQYF
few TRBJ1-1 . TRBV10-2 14 TGCGCCAGCAGTGGGGACAAGGGGAACACTGAAGCTTTCTTT CASSGDKGNTEAFF
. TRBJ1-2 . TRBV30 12 TGTGCCTGGAGCGTCAGGGCGGACGGCTACACCTTC CAWSVRADGYTF
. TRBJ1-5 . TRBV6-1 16 TGTGCCAGCAGTGTAATCGCAGGGGCCAGCAATCAGCCCCAGCATTTT CASSVIAGASNQPQHF
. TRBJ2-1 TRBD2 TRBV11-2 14 TGTGCCAGCAGCTTAGCGGGAGGTGGCAATGAGCAGTTCTTC CASSLAGGGNEQFF
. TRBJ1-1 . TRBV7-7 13 TGTGCCAGCAGCTTACCAGTGAACACTGAAGCTTTCTTT CASSLPVNTEAFF
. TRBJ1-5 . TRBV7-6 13 TGTGCCAGCAGCTTAATGGAGGATCAGCCCCAGCATTTT CASSLMEDQPQHF
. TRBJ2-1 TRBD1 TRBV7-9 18 TGTGCCAGCAGCCCACCCCAGCGCACGGACAGGACCCACAATGAGCAGTTCTTC CASSPPQRTDRTHNEQFF
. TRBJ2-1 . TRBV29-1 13 TGCAGCGTTGGGCGGGGACCCTACAATGAGCAGTTCTTC CSVGRGPYNEQFF
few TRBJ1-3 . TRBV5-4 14 TGTGCCAGCAGCTTTGGACCGGGGGGAAACACCATATATTTT CASSFGPGGNTIYF
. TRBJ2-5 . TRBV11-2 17 TGTGCCAGCAGCTTAGATGCCCTTTCGGAGCCCAAAGAGACCCAGTACTTC CASSLDALSEPKETQYF
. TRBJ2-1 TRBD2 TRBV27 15 TGTGCCAGCAGCAGGACTAGCGGGAGTTTAAATGAGCAGTTCTTC CASSRTSGSLNEQFF
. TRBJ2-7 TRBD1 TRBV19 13 TGTGCCAGTAGTCTGCGGACAGGGTACGAGCAGTACTTC CASSLRTGYEQYF
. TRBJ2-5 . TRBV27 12 TGTGCCAGCACGGGGGACCAAGAGACCCAGTACTTC CASTGDQETQYF